This is a list of T cell receptor beta chains from one sample in a study of cytomegalovirus exposure and HLA in healthy donors. Data came from immunoSEQ multiplex PCR; TCRdb stores just in-frame clones and leaves some out. This table has roughly 150,000 clones, over 75% appearing once. Sequencing was carried out using PBMCs. These receptors were obtained from a female donor in good health and CMV-seronegative. The CDR3 runs from the conserved cysteine through the conserved F or W. A D gene is named only where the DNA matches it firmly. The size field is filled for only some rows; it gives once, few, many or a size class.

J gene: TRBJ1-2; V gene: TRBV5-6; clone size: .; D gene: .; CDR3 protein: CASSLAVSEGYTF; CDR3 DNA: TGTGCCAGCAGCTTGGCCGTGTCGGAGGGCTACACCTTC
J gene: TRBJ2-7; V gene: TRBV27; clone size: once; D gene: .; CDR3 protein: CASSLSGQGNPHEQYF; CDR3 DNA: TGTGCCAGCAGTTTATCGGGTCAGGGAAACCCCCACGAGCAGTACTTC
J gene: TRBJ2-7; V gene: TRBV11-2; clone size: .; D gene: .; CDR3 protein: CASSSPVEGREQYF; CDR3 DNA: TGTGCCAGCAGCTCCCCGGTGGAGGGGCGAGAGCAGTACTTC
J gene: TRBJ2-1; V gene: TRBV28; clone size: .; D gene: TRBD1; CDR3 protein: CASRKQGALNRQFF; CDR3 DNA: TGTGCCAGCAGGAAACAGGGGGCGCTGAACCGGCAGTTCTTC
J gene: TRBJ2-1; V gene: TRBV10-3; clone size: .; D gene: .; CDR3 protein: CAISAQDNEQFF; CDR3 DNA: TGTGCCATCAGTGCACAGGACAATGAGCAGTTCTTC
J gene: TRBJ2-2; V gene: TRBV4-1; clone size: .; D gene: .; CDR3 protein: CASKIEGTGELFF; CDR3 DNA: TGCGCCAGCAAGATAGAGGGCACCGGGGAGCTGTTTTTT
J gene: TRBJ2-5; V gene: TRBV9; clone size: .; D gene: .; CDR3 protein: CASSPDQETQYF; CDR3 DNA: TGTGCCAGCAGCCCTGACCAAGAGACCCAGTACTTC
J gene: TRBJ2-1; V gene: TRBV10-3; clone size: .; D gene: TRBD2; CDR3 protein: CAISDGGGSYNEQFF; CDR3 DNA: TGTGCCATCAGTGACGGCGGGGGTTCCTACAATGAGCAGTTCTTC
J gene: TRBJ2-7; V gene: TRBV6-1; clone size: .; D gene: TRBD2; CDR3 protein: CASSERLAGTYPYEQYF; CDR3 DNA: TGTGCCAGCAGTGAGAGACTAGCGGGGACTTACCCCTACGAGCAGTACTTC
J gene: TRBJ1-6; V gene: TRBV6-5; clone size: few; D gene: TRBD1; CDR3 protein: CASSVRGEPNSPLHF; CDR3 DNA: TGTGCCAGCAGCGTCAGGGGGGAACCCAATTCACCCCTCCACTTT
J gene: TRBJ2-7; V gene: TRBV4-1; clone size: .; D gene: TRBD1; CDR3 protein: CASSQDWGQGIYEQYF; CDR3 DNA: TGCGCCAGCAGCCAAGATTGGGGACAGGGGATCTACGAGCAGTACTTC
J gene: TRBJ2-2; V gene: TRBV29-1; clone size: .; D gene: TRBD2; CDR3 protein: CSVEGLAGEPNTGELFF; CDR3 DNA: TGCAGCGTTGAAGGCCTAGCGGGAGAACCGAACACCGGGGAGCTGTTTTTT